This is a list of T cell receptor beta chains from one sample in a study of tumor-infiltrating lymphocytes in localized non-small cell lung cancer. The repertoire was sequenced with immunoSEQ multiplex PCR; TCRdb's copy has only in-frame clones and lacks some. This table holds fewer than 20,000 clones, roughly two thirds found once. Sequences were obtained from lung tumor tissue. The origin of the receptors is a human donor with non-small cell lung cancer. The CDR3 runs from the conserved cysteine through the conserved F or W. The D gene is left open where the match is weak. Not every row has a clone size; where given, it reads once, few, many or a size class.

clone size,D gene,J gene,V gene,CDR3 protein,CDR3 DNA
few,.,TRBJ2-5,TRBV28,CASSFFGETQYF,TGTGCCAGCAGTTTCTTCGGGGAGACCCAGTACTTC
once,.,TRBJ2-5,TRBV7-9,CASSLAWNFYF,TGTGCCAGCAGCTTAGCGTGGAACTTTTACTTC
.,TRBD2,TRBJ2-1,TRBV2,CASSASGRSSYNEQFF,TGTGCCAGCAGCGCTAGCGGGAGGAGCTCCTACAATGAGCAGTTCTTC
.,.,TRBJ1-5,TRBV7-9,CASSAQATVNQPQHF,TGTGCCAGCAGCGCCCAGGCAACAGTCAATCAGCCCCAGCATTTT
.,TRBD2,TRBJ2-1,TRBV7-9,CASSASGSRDEQFF,TGTGCCAGCAGCGCTAGCGGGTCTAGGGATGAGCAGTTCTTC
.,.,TRBJ2-1,TRBV9,CASSVGAGAYYNEQFF,TGTGCCAGCAGCGTAGGGGCAGGGGCCTACTACAATGAGCAGTTCTTC
.,.,TRBJ2-3,TRBV30,CAWSRGEGPTDTQYF,TGTGCCTGGAGTAGGGGGGAGGGCCCGACAGATACGCAGTATTTT
few,TRBD2,TRBJ2-3,TRBV28,CASSIRRGSTDTQYF,TGTGCCAGCAGTATCCGGCGGGGGTCCACAGATACGCAGTATTTT
.,.,TRBJ2-7,TRBV11-2,CASSLLGYEQYF,TGTGCCAGCAGCCTACTCGGGTACGAGCAGTACTTC
few,TRBD2,TRBJ2-1,TRBV7-9,CASSLGAGSYNEQFF,TGTGCCAGCAGCTTAGGAGCGGGATCCTACAATGAGCAGTTCTTC
.,TRBD2,TRBJ2-1,TRBV4-2,CASSRAGESYNEQFF,TGTGCCAGCAGCAGAGCGGGAGAGTCCTACAATGAGCAGTTCTTC
.,.,TRBJ2-2,TRBV1,CTSSLERVPSGLNTGELFF,TGCACCAGCAGCCTAGAGCGGGTTCCTAGCGGCCTGAACACCGGGGAGCTGTTTTTT
.,TRBD2,TRBJ2-2,TRBV13,CASSSTVPGLAGNTGELFF,TGTGCCAGCAGCTCTACCGTACCGGGACTAGCGGGAAATACCGGGGAGCTGTTTTTT
.,TRBD1,TRBJ2-5,TRBV12-5,CASGLTGEETQYF,TGTGCTAGTGGTCTAACAGGGGAAGAGACCCAGTACTTC
.,TRBD2,TRBJ2-1,TRBV5-6,CASSLLRTSGSVQFF,TGTGCCAGCAGCTTGCTCCGGACTAGCGGGAGTGTGCAGTTCTTC
.,.,TRBJ2-5,TRBV4-1,CASSQGEKETQYF,TGCGCCAGCAGCCAAGGTGAGAAAGAGACCCAGTACTTC
few,TRBD2,TRBJ2-4,TRBV5-1,CASSQEPIREGAKNIQYF,TGCGCCAGCAGCCAGGAGCCTATCCGGGAGGGTGCCAAAAACATTCAGTACTTC
.,.,TRBJ2-7,TRBV6-5,CASSRYGEQYF,TGTGCCAGCAGTCGTTACGGCGAGCAGTACTTC
.,TRBD2,TRBJ2-2,TRBV2,CASTEGRGYTGELFF,TGTGCCAGCACCGAAGGGAGGGGTTACACCGGGGAGCTGTTTTTT
.,.,TRBJ2-3,TRBV28,CASRPIGGRGTDTQYF,TGTGCCAGCAGACCGATAGGGGGTAGGGGCACAGATACGCAGTATTTT
once,.,TRBJ1-4,TRBV6-4,CASSGQRINEKLFF,TGTGCCAGCAGTGGACAGAGGATTAATGAAAAACTGTTTTTT
.,TRBD2,TRBJ2-1,TRBV5-6,CASSPGLAVNEQFF,TGTGCCAGCAGCCCAGGACTAGCGGTCAATGAGCAGTTCTTC
once,.,TRBJ1-5,TRBV5-5,CASSVGPNQPQHF,TGTGCCAGCAGCGTGGGACCCAATCAGCCCCAGCATTTT
.,TRBD2,TRBJ2-1,TRBV28,CASIVAGAYNEQFF,TGTGCCAGCATTGTCGCGGGAGCCTACAATGAGCAGTTCTTC
.,.,TRBJ2-3,TRBV11-2,CASSLDSRTTVDTQYF,TGTGCCAGCAGCTTAGATAGTCGGACTACAGTGGATACGCAGTATTTT
few,.,TRBJ1-5,TRBV30,CALAGQPEEPQHF,TGTGCCCTAGCGGGGCAGCCCGAGGAGCCCCAGCATTTT
.,TRBD1,TRBJ2-7,TRBV2,CASRPTGGLSSYEQYF,TGTGCCAGCAGACCCACAGGGGGCCTTAGCTCCTACGAGCAGTACTTC
.,TRBD1,TRBJ1-1,TRBV7-9,CASSLSRQGNTEAFF,TGTGCCAGCAGCTTATCCCGACAGGGGAACACTGAAGCTTTCTTT
.,TRBD2,TRBJ2-7,TRBV29-1,CSGASGSLEQYF,TGCAGCGGGGCTAGCGGGAGTCTCGAGCAGTACTTC
.,TRBD1,TRBJ2-7,TRBV9,CASSVAPGGYEQYF,TGTGCCAGCAGCGTAGCTCCAGGGGGCTACGAGCAGTACTTC
few,TRBD2,TRBJ2-5,TRBV6-1,CASSELAGGPETQYF,TGTGCCAGCAGTGAATTAGCGGGAGGGCCAGAGACCCAGTACTTC
.,TRBD2,TRBJ2-1,TRBV5-1,CASSTSSIREGRRGNEQFF,TGCGCCAGCAGCACGAGCAGCATCCGGGAGGGCCGACGAGGCAATGAGCAGTTCTTC
.,TRBD2,TRBJ2-7,TRBV6-5,CASSYGAGVVYEQYF,TGTGCCAGCAGTTACGGAGCGGGAGTCGTATACGAGCAGTACTTC
once,TRBD1,TRBJ1-5,TRBV30,CAWSKGTGDYSNQPQHF,TGCGCCTGGAGTAAGGGGACAGGGGATTATAGCAATCAGCCCCAGCATTTT
.,TRBD2,TRBJ2-7,TRBV5-1,CASSLTSGWAGYEQYF,TGCGCCAGTAGCTTGACTAGCGGCTGGGCGGGCTACGAGCAGTACTTC
.,.,TRBJ2-7,TRBV5-6,CASSLGGREQYF,TGTGCCAGCAGCCTGGGCGGCCGGGAGCAGTACTTC
.,TRBD2,TRBJ2-3,TRBV5-5,CASSMGLVRTDTQYF,TGTGCCAGCAGCATGGGACTAGTCCGCACAGATACGCAGTATTTT
.,.,TRBJ2-5,TRBV18,CASSPAAGETQYF,TGTGCCAGCTCACCGGCTGCGGGAGAGACCCAGTACTTC
.,TRBD2,TRBJ2-7,TRBV2,CASRGEGPYEQYF,TGTGCCAGCAGGGGGGAGGGCCCCTACGAGCAGTACTTC
.,TRBD1,TRBJ1-4,TRBV18,CASSRDSSNEKLFF,TGTGCCAGCTCACGGGACAGTTCTAATGAAAAACTGTTTTTT
.,.,TRBJ2-2,TRBV7-3,CASSLGPHTGELFF,TGTGCCAGCAGCTTAGGACCCCACACCGGGGAGCTGTTTTTT
.,TRBD1,TRBJ1-1,TRBV5-4,CASSSGQGYTEAFF,TGTGCCAGCAGCTCCGGACAGGGGTACACTGAAGCTTTCTTT